This entry describes one TCR beta chain. The antigen remains undetermined. The CDR3 consists of 15 residues. J lost 2 bases, V lost 6 bases, and 10 bases had no gene match. Germline CDR1 and CDR2: KGHSH and LQKENI. This specimen belongs to a study of T-cell memory formation after mild COVID-19. Whole-study context: Across donors, TCR clusters were largely donor specific.

TCR alpha and TCR beta cDNA libraries carrying sample barcodes and UMIs were produced by 5'RACE using constant-segment primers. TCRdb analysed the 5' RACE reads with MiXCR anew, one entry per CDR3 protein. This table holds approximately 260,000 distinct CDR3 sequences, about 15% found once. Study findings and constraints: The main location of contracting CD4+ clones was CM and EM, and that of contracting CD8+ clones was EMRA. There was a balanced CD4/CD8 profile in clones contracting day 15 to 85, and later expanders leaned CD4+.

The sample taken for sequencing was PBMCs or a T cell subset sorted from them (not recorded which). This TCR came from a man in his late teens or twenties who had mild COVID-19 (a few samples of this study predate the infection). Cell type and time point are not known. The chain couples TRBV18 to TRBJ2-7, with 7 bases matching TRBD1. The CDR3 DNA sequence: TGTGCCAGCTCGACGACCACAGGGGCGACCTACGAGCAGTACTTC. The encoded protein is CASSTTTGATYEQYF.